These 9 T cell receptor beta chains originate from one sample sequenced in a study of shared clonotypes between healthy human individuals. Data came from immunoSEQ multiplex PCR; TCRdb stores just in-frame clones and leaves some out. The sample consists of more than 1 million clones, around 78% of them appearing once. Sequencing input: memory CD4+ T cells from PBMCs. Subset here: CD45RA-negative fraction. The receptor source for this set is a man aged 18 to 30 in good health. Some clones in this sample may be carry-over from other donors' samples.

The chain recombines TRBV10-3 with TRBJ2-2; TRBD2 aligns across 13 bases. CDR3 length: 17 residues. After removal of 0 bases from V and 3 bases from J, the junction contained 1 base not matched to a gene. Germline assignment: CDR1 ENHRY and CDR2 SYGVKD. The CDR3 coding sequence is TGTGCCATCAGTGAGTCGACTAGCGGGAGGCACACCGGGGAGCTGTTTTTT. Residues: CAISESTSGRHTGELFF.

This clone was observed a few times. V gene TRBV30 combines with J gene TRBJ1-2; D might be TRBD1 (5 bases). The CDR3 covers 13 residues. Trimming left V 3 bases short and J 1 base short, with 9 bases between. Germline V gene sequence: CDR1 GTSNPN, CDR2 SVGIG (reference sequence). DNA of the CDR3: TGTGCCTGGAGCCCTCAGGGTAACTATGGCTACACCTTC. This sequence encodes CAWSPQGNYGYTF.

This clone was found once. A junction end diverges from the germline sequence, so it may reflect a read error. The chain links TRBV28 to TRBJ1-1; D may be TRBD1 (5 bases). Germline CDR1 MDHEN, CDR2 SYDVKM. CDR3 length: 14 amino acids. The CDR3 spells CASTRGGVNAEAFF. Here the CDR3 DNA reads TGTGCCAGCACCCGGGGGGGAGTGAACGCTGAAGCTTTCTTT.

As regards this clone: Additional DNA sequences in this sample encode the identical CDR3. In nucleotides, the CDR3 is TGTGCCAGCAGCGTGACAGGACAGGGGTCTGGAAACACCATATATTTT. The encoded protein is CASSVTGQGSGNTIYF. The chain is built from TRBV9 and TRBJ1-3, with TRBD1 matching 9 bases. Germline V gives CDR1 SGDLS, CDR2 YYNGEE. V lost 2 bases to trimming and J lost 1 base; unmatched junction nucleotides: 4. This CDR3 region has 16 residues.

Only one count was recorded for this clone. This rearrangement joins TRBV18 to TRBJ2-2; D not certain. CDR1 and CDR2 from the germline V gene are KGHSH and LQKENI. This CDR3 is 16 amino acids long. V was clipped by 3 bases and J by 0 bases, with 11 bases between them. Here the CDR3 reads CASSPVLPANTGELFF. CDR3 nucleotides: TGTGCCAGCTCACCGGTCTTACCCGCGAACACCGGGGAGCTGTTTTTT.

The rearrangement joins TRBV28 to TRBJ2-2; D gene unclear. Germline-derived CDR1 and CDR2 are MDHEN and SYDVKM. V lost 6 bases to trimming and J lost 4 bases, with 15 bases between them. This CDR3 region has 15 residues. The CDR3 coding sequence is TGTGCCAGCAGCGTCCAGGCCTATGGCACCGGGGAGCTGTTTTTT. Encoded protein: CASSVQAYGTGELFF.

This clone was counted only a few times. The rearrangement uses TRBV20-1 and TRBJ1-1; tentative D call: TRBD1 (5 bases). The germline CDR1 and CDR2 sequences are DFQATT and SNEGSKA (reference sequence). CDR3 size: 11 residues. V dropped 6 bases and J dropped 0 bases, with 5 bases sitting between them. The CDR3 DNA reads as TGCAGTGCAGGGGTGAACACTGAAGCTTTCTTT. It is translated as CSAGVNTEAFF.

The chain combines TRBV6-4 with TRBJ1-1, with D unclear. The V end lost 4 bases, the J end lost 0 bases, and 6 bases lay between the germline ends. The CDR3 is made up of 13 amino acids. Germline CDR1 and CDR2: MRHNA and SNTAGT. The CDR3 DNA reads as TGTGCCAGCAGTGTCTCCATGAACACTGAAGCTTTCTTT. Translating it yields CASSVSMNTEAFF.

The gene calls are TRBV5-4 and TRBJ1-2; D is unclear. The CDR3 is 14 residues long. CDR1 and CDR2 from the germline V gene are SGHNT and YYREEE (reference sequence). V shed 0 bases and J shed 3 bases, with 9 bases lying between them. The CDR3 coding sequence is TGTGCCAGCAGCTTGGGCGAACGATACTATGGCTACACCTTC. As protein: CASSLGERYYGYTF.